A selection of T cell receptor beta chains follows, all from one sample in a study of human T cells and chemical hapten exposure. TCRdb called the RACE reads again in MiXCR, with one record for every CDR3 protein. The table lists under 130,000 distinct CDR3 sequences, approximately 11% of them singletons. Specimen: whole blood, collected in connection with sensitization to the hapten diphenylcyclopropenone (DPC). These TCRs come from a woman aged 40 to 50 with alopecia areata. Some clones in this sample may be carry-over from other donors' samples. Both conserved end residues are part of each CDR3. The order of the fields is V gene, clone size, J gene, D gene, CDR3 DNA, CDR3 protein. The D gene is left open where the match is weak. Rows give clone size only sometimes, using once, few, many, or a class for an expanded clone.

v_gene: TRBV12-3/TRBV12-4
abundance: many
j_gene: TRBJ2-1
d_gene: TRBD2
CDR3nt: TGTGCCAGCAGTCGACAACCCCCCGGGACTAGCTCCTACAATGAGCAGTTCTTC
CDR3aa: CASSRQPPGTSSYNEQFF

v_gene: TRBV29-1
abundance: many
j_gene: TRBJ2-3
d_gene: TRBD2
CDR3nt: TGCAGCGTCGAGGGAGCGGGGGGCCCCACAGATACGCAGTATTTT
CDR3aa: CSVEGAGGPTDTQYF

v_gene: TRBV6-2/TRBV6-3
abundance: few
j_gene: TRBJ2-1
d_gene: TRBD2
CDR3nt: TGTGCCAGCACCCAACCCATACTAGCGTCGGCCTACAATGAGCAGTTCTTC
CDR3aa: CASTQPILASAYNEQFF

v_gene: TRBV12-3/TRBV12-4
abundance: few
j_gene: TRBJ2-7
d_gene: TRBD1
CDR3nt: TGTGCCAGCAGTCTAGAGACAGGGGGCAGGGACGAGCAGTACTTC
CDR3aa: CASSLETGGRDEQYF

v_gene: TRBV19
abundance: few
j_gene: TRBJ1-2
d_gene: -
CDR3nt: TGTGCCAGTAGTATCGGCTCGACCAAGTATGGCTACACCTTC
CDR3aa: CASSIGSTKYGYTF

v_gene: TRBV7-8
abundance: many
j_gene: TRBJ2-1
d_gene: -
CDR3nt: TGTGCCAGCAGCTTGGGGGACAATGAGCAGTTCTTC
CDR3aa: CASSLGDNEQFF

v_gene: TRBV12-3/TRBV12-4
abundance: many
j_gene: TRBJ1-5
d_gene: -
CDR3nt: TGTGCCAGCAGTCCTCTCCGAGTTGATAGCAATCAGCCCCAGCATTTT
CDR3aa: CASSPLRVDSNQPQHF

v_gene: TRBV11-2
abundance: few
j_gene: TRBJ2-7
d_gene: -
CDR3nt: TGTGCCAGCAGCCGATCTGCGCGGGATCCATCGGGGCAGTACTTC
CDR3aa: CASSRSARDPSGQYF

v_gene: TRBV7-8
abundance: many
j_gene: TRBJ2-2
d_gene: -
CDR3nt: TGTGCCAGCAGCTCCCCCCGCGGGGAGCTGTTTTTT
CDR3aa: CASSSPRGELFF

v_gene: TRBV7-2
abundance: many
j_gene: TRBJ2-3
d_gene: TRBD2
CDR3nt: TGTGCCAGCAGCTTGGGCGGGAGCTCAGATACGCAGTATTTT
CDR3aa: CASSLGGSSDTQYF

v_gene: TRBV20-1
abundance: -
j_gene: TRBJ2-2
d_gene: TRBD2
CDR3nt: TGCAGTGCTCCCAAGCGGGAGGGTCGAACCGGGGAGCTGTTTTTT
CDR3aa: CSAPKREGRTGELFF

v_gene: TRBV6-5
abundance: many
j_gene: TRBJ1-2
d_gene: -
CDR3nt: TGTGCCAGCAGACAGTCTAACTATGGCTACACCTTC
CDR3aa: CASRQSNYGYTF

v_gene: TRBV29-1
abundance: many
j_gene: TRBJ2-1
d_gene: TRBD1
CDR3nt: TGCAGCGTGGACAGGGGAGATGAGCAGTTCTTC
CDR3aa: CSVDRGDEQFF

v_gene: TRBV4-2
abundance: few
j_gene: TRBJ2-1
d_gene: -
CDR3nt: TGTGCCAGCAGCCCCCGGGCCCTCACGAGCTCCTACAATGAGCAGTTCTTC
CDR3aa: CASSPRALTSSYNEQFF

v_gene: TRBV4-3
abundance: -
j_gene: TRBJ2-6
d_gene: -
CDR3nt: TGCGCCAGCAGCCAAGTAAGGGTTATGGGCTCTGGGGCCAACGTCCTGACTTTC
CDR3aa: CASSQVRVMGSGANVLTF

v_gene: TRBV20-1
abundance: few
j_gene: TRBJ1-2
d_gene: -
CDR3nt: TGCAGTGCTCCCTACAGTATTAACTATGGCTACACCTTC
CDR3aa: CSAPYSINYGYTF

v_gene: TRBV29-1
abundance: many
j_gene: TRBJ2-3
d_gene: -
CDR3nt: TGCAGCGTTGAATTGGGACAAGATACGCAGTATTTT
CDR3aa: CSVELGQDTQYF

v_gene: TRBV11-2
abundance: many
j_gene: TRBJ2-5
d_gene: -
CDR3nt: TGTGCCAGCAGCCGGTCCCGTCAAGAGACCCAGTACTTC
CDR3aa: CASSRSRQETQYF

v_gene: TRBV11-3
abundance: many
j_gene: TRBJ2-7
d_gene: -
CDR3nt: TGTGCCAGCAGCTTGACCGCCAGCTCCTACGAGCAGTACTTC
CDR3aa: CASSLTASSYEQYF

v_gene: TRBV4-2
abundance: few
j_gene: TRBJ1-1
d_gene: -
CDR3nt: TGTGCCAGCAGCCAAGAAGGCACGGAGTCGAACACTGAAGCTTTCTTT
CDR3aa: CASSQEGTESNTEAFF

v_gene: TRBV7-8
abundance: -
j_gene: TRBJ2-5
d_gene: -
CDR3nt: TGTGCCAGCAGCTTACTTCAGGGAGGTGGGGCCCAGTACTTC
CDR3aa: CASSLLQGGGAQYF

v_gene: TRBV7-2
abundance: many
j_gene: TRBJ1-1
d_gene: -
CDR3nt: TGTGCCAGCAGCTTAACTAGTTCCGGCCGGAAGGGGGGCCAGGGAGCTTTCTTT
CDR3aa: CASSLTSSGRKGGQGAFF

v_gene: TRBV30
abundance: many
j_gene: TRBJ2-4
d_gene: -
CDR3nt: TGTGCCTGGAGTGTACCCTCGCTAGGCAAAAACATTCAGTACTTC
CDR3aa: CAWSVPSLGKNIQYF

v_gene: TRBV9
abundance: -
j_gene: TRBJ2-4
d_gene: -
CDR3nt: TGTGCCAGCAGCGTATCCCCGGACACGGAACGGAACATTCAGTACTTC
CDR3aa: CASSVSPDTERNIQYF

v_gene: TRBV11-2
abundance: -
j_gene: TRBJ2-3
d_gene: TRBD2
CDR3nt: TGTGCCAGCCAATTAGCGGGAGAATTCACAGATACGCAGTATTTT
CDR3aa: CASQLAGEFTDTQYF

v_gene: TRBV12-3/TRBV12-4
abundance: -
j_gene: TRBJ2-5
d_gene: TRBD1
CDR3nt: TGTGCCAGCGGACAGGGGCGGCAAGAGACCCAGTACTTC
CDR3aa: CASGQGRQETQYF

v_gene: TRBV28
abundance: few
j_gene: TRBJ2-5
d_gene: TRBD2
CDR3nt: TGTGCCAGCGCCTATAGCGGGGGGTCGGAGACCCAGTACTTC
CDR3aa: CASAYSGGSETQYF

v_gene: TRBV30
abundance: many
j_gene: TRBJ1-1
d_gene: TRBD1
CDR3nt: TGTGCCTGGACCACGAGGTACTCCTACCAGGGGGACACTGAAGCTTTCTTT
CDR3aa: CAWTTRYSYQGDTEAFF

v_gene: TRBV20-1
abundance: -
j_gene: TRBJ2-1
d_gene: -
CDR3nt: TGCAGTGCTAGCGGGGCTAGCTCCTACAATGAGCAGTTCTTC
CDR3aa: CSASGASSYNEQFF

v_gene: TRBV30
abundance: -
j_gene: TRBJ1-1
d_gene: -
CDR3nt: TGTGCCTGGAAGCCGAGGAACACTGAAGCTTTCTTT
CDR3aa: CAWKPRNTEAFF

v_gene: TRBV5-1
abundance: -
j_gene: TRBJ2-1
d_gene: TRBD1
CDR3nt: TGCGCCAGCAGCTCCCTCAGGACAGGGGAGAATGAGCAGTTCTTC
CDR3aa: CASSSLRTGENEQFF

v_gene: TRBV4-3
abundance: few
j_gene: TRBJ2-5
d_gene: -
CDR3nt: TGCGCCAGCAGCGCAAGATACCGGTACCAAGAGACCCAGTACTTC
CDR3aa: CASSARYRYQETQYF

v_gene: TRBV9
abundance: -
j_gene: TRBJ2-5
d_gene: TRBD2
CDR3nt: TGTGCCAGCAGCGGGACTAGCCAAGAGACCCAGTACTTC
CDR3aa: CASSGTSQETQYF

v_gene: TRBV20-1
abundance: few
j_gene: TRBJ2-3
d_gene: -
CDR3nt: TGCAGTGCTAGGGGACCCGCCGATTCATCGCAGTATTTT
CDR3aa: CSARGPADSSQYF

v_gene: TRBV27
abundance: -
j_gene: TRBJ2-7
d_gene: TRBD2
CDR3nt: TGTGCCAGCAGTTTAGTCGGGACTACACGCTTGGAGCAGTACTTC
CDR3aa: CASSLVGTTRLEQYF

v_gene: TRBV7-9
abundance: few
j_gene: TRBJ1-5
d_gene: -
CDR3nt: TGTGCCAGCAGCTTAGCGTCGGAGAATCAGCCCCAGCATTTT
CDR3aa: CASSLASENQPQHF

v_gene: TRBV6-5
abundance: many
j_gene: TRBJ1-1
d_gene: -
CDR3nt: TGTGCCAGCACCCTTTCGGGCCTAGGCACTGAAGCTTTCTTT
CDR3aa: CASTLSGLGTEAFF

v_gene: TRBV6-5
abundance: few
j_gene: TRBJ1-2
d_gene: -
CDR3nt: TGTGCCAGCAGCCGTCACGGCGGCGACTATGGCTACACCTTC
CDR3aa: CASSRHGGDYGYTF

v_gene: TRBV7-2
abundance: many
j_gene: TRBJ2-7
d_gene: TRBD2
CDR3nt: TGTGCCAGCAGCCCCCAGGCGGGGGACCTCTACGAGCAGTACTTC
CDR3aa: CASSPQAGDLYEQYF

v_gene: TRBV6-2/TRBV6-3
abundance: -
j_gene: TRBJ2-2
d_gene: -
CDR3nt: TGTGCCAGCAGTTCCACAATTCTGGGCCCGTCGGGGCTGTTTTTT
CDR3aa: CASSSTILGPSGLFF

v_gene: TRBV28
abundance: many
j_gene: TRBJ2-7
d_gene: TRBD2
CDR3nt: TGTGCCAGCCTGGCGGGGGACTCTAACTCCTACGAGCAGTACTTC
CDR3aa: CASLAGDSNSYEQYF

v_gene: TRBV11-2
abundance: -
j_gene: TRBJ2-3
d_gene: -
CDR3nt: TGTGCCAGCAGCTCGATTCGGGGGGCCGGTGATACGCAGTATTTT
CDR3aa: CASSSIRGAGDTQYF

v_gene: TRBV19
abundance: few
j_gene: TRBJ2-1
d_gene: -
CDR3nt: TGTGCCAGTAGTATAGACTCCCACCGAGAGCAGTTCTTC
CDR3aa: CASSIDSHREQFF

v_gene: TRBV6-2/TRBV6-3
abundance: -
j_gene: TRBJ2-2
d_gene: TRBD1
CDR3nt: TGTGCGCGACAGGGGAGGTCGTCCGGGGAGCTGTTTTTT
CDR3aa: CARQGRSSGELFF

v_gene: TRBV4-1
abundance: -
j_gene: TRBJ1-1
d_gene: -
CDR3nt: TGCGCCAGCAGCCAAGACAGGGGAGGAACTGAAGCTTTCTTT
CDR3aa: CASSQDRGGTEAFF

v_gene: TRBV27
abundance: -
j_gene: TRBJ2-7
d_gene: -
CDR3nt: TGTGCCAGCAGGGAGGGCGGGAGGACAGGGTACGAGCAGTACTTC
CDR3aa: CASREGGRTGYEQYF

v_gene: TRBV7-8
abundance: many
j_gene: TRBJ2-2
d_gene: -
CDR3nt: TGTGCCAGCAGCGTAAAAGCCGGGGGTCCGAACACCGGGGAGCTGTTTTTT
CDR3aa: CASSVKAGGPNTGELFF

v_gene: TRBV7-2
abundance: few
j_gene: TRBJ2-6
d_gene: TRBD2
CDR3nt: TGTGCCAGCAGCGCAAGCGGGAGCTCTGGGGCCAACGTCCTGACTTTC
CDR3aa: CASSASGSSGANVLTF

v_gene: TRBV7-2
abundance: few
j_gene: TRBJ1-1
d_gene: -
CDR3nt: TGTGCCAGCAGCTTTAGACAGAACACTGAAGCTTTCTTT
CDR3aa: CASSFRQNTEAFF

v_gene: TRBV7-9
abundance: few
j_gene: TRBJ1-1
d_gene: TRBD1
CDR3nt: TGTGCCAGCAGAATAACAGGGGGCACTGAAGCTTTCTTT
CDR3aa: CASRITGGTEAFF

v_gene: TRBV2
abundance: many
j_gene: TRBJ2-6
d_gene: -
CDR3nt: TGTGCCAGCAGTGAAGGGGGACGGGGGCACTTCTCTGGGGCCAACGTCCTGACTTTC
CDR3aa: CASSEGGRGHFSGANVLTF

v_gene: TRBV24-1
abundance: few
j_gene: TRBJ2-1
d_gene: -
CDR3nt: TGTGCCACCAGTGACCCCGGACAGAATGAGCAGTTCTTC
CDR3aa: CATSDPGQNEQFF

v_gene: TRBV7-2
abundance: many
j_gene: TRBJ2-7
d_gene: TRBD1
CDR3nt: TGTGCCAGCACCTCGACAGGGTCCTCCTACGAGCAGTACTTC
CDR3aa: CASTSTGSSYEQYF

v_gene: TRBV19
abundance: few
j_gene: TRBJ1-5
d_gene: TRBD1
CDR3nt: TGTGCCAGTAGTGCCCCGGGACAGGGGGCGGGACAGCCCCAGCATTTT
CDR3aa: CASSAPGQGAGQPQHF

v_gene: TRBV7-2
abundance: few
j_gene: TRBJ2-1
d_gene: -
CDR3nt: TGTGCCAGCAGCTCCAGTCAGGGGGGGTCACCCCCCTACAATGAGCAGTTCTTC
CDR3aa: CASSSSQGGSPPYNEQFF